The sequence of this T cell receptor (beta chain) was determined in a study of T-cell memory formation after mild COVID-19. This CDR3 has 14 amino acids. CDR1 and CDR2 from the germline V gene are SGHTA and FQGNSA. V lost 3 bases, J lost 4 bases, and 11 bases lay in between. TCRdb reprocessed the 5' RACE reads with MiXCR, giving one entry per CDR3 protein. The data show 130,000 to 150,000 distinct CDR3 sequences, less than 20% seen once. This TCR derives from an adult woman who had mild COVID-19 (a few samples of this study predate the infection). Cell type and time point are not known. The chain couples TRBV7-2 to TRBJ2-3; D is uncertain. The sequencing sample was made of PBMCs or a T cell subset sorted from them (not recorded which). The CDR3 spells CASSFQAPPDTQYF. DNA of the CDR3: TGTGCCAGCAGCTTTCAAGCGCCCCCAGATACGCAGTATTTT. Using reference TRBV7-2 and TRBJ2-3 for the parts outside the CDR3, the full variable domain is GAGVSQSPSNKVTEKGKDVELRCDPISGHTALYWYRQSLGQGLEFLIYFQGNSAPDKSGLPSDRFSAERTGGSVSTLTIQRTQQEDSAVYLCASSFQAPPDTQYFGPGTRLTVL.